This T cell receptor (beta chain) was profiled in a study of blood T cells in healthy people across ages. Study-level background: In model experiments, template switching was able to capture about one barcoded beta molecule for every two T cells that were present. The study's findings and limits: Per million T cells, TCR beta diversity dropped about linearly as age rose.

With regard to this clonotype: Antigen unknown.

Sample-barcoded 5' priming and a J-beta primer mix drove a second PCR of 7 to 11 cycles. TCRdb used MiXCR to reprocess the 5' RACE reads, holding one entry per CDR3 protein. Among about 670,000 distinct CDR3 sequences, around 50% were seen once, and the ten largest hold approximately 15%. This receptor was obtained from a woman of 80 years or more in good health. Specimen: blood.

CDR3 sequence: CASSQEEDQYF. CDR3 nucleotides: TGTGCCAGCAGCCAAGAAGAGGACCAGTACTTC. This chain uses TRBV4-2 with TRBJ2-7, with unresolved D. The CDR3 is 11 residues long. Trimming removed 0 bases at V and 10 bases at J, with 7 bases between. In germline, CDR1 is LGHNA, CDR2 YNFKEQ.